Listed below are T cell receptor beta chains from one sample, sequenced in a study of T-cell reconstitution after alpha-beta-depleted transplantation in children. MiXCR, run by TCRdb on the PCR reads, gives a single entry per CDR3 protein. The sample includes 200,000 to 250,000 distinct CDR3 sequences, 11% of them seen just once. The sample was PBMCs, taken before TCRalphabeta/CD19-depleted stem cell transplant. The receptors originated from a child less than two years old with acute myeloid leukemia, due to receive a stem cell transplant. Each CDR3 is given with its conserved first and last residue. The D gene is left open where the match is weak. Only some rows state a clone size, as once, few, many or a class for expanded clones.

V	size	J	D	CDR3	DNA
TRBV7-2	many	TRBJ1-2	TRBD1	CASSFSQGAGDGYTF	TGTGCCAGCAGCTTTTCACAGGGGGCGGGGGACGGCTACACCTTC
TRBV10-2	NA	TRBJ1-6	NA	CASSEWGGVRSPLHF	TGCGCCAGCAGTGAGTGGGGCGGAGTCCGTTCACCCCTCCACTTT
TRBV7-8	NA	TRBJ2-7	TRBD1	CASAPSGGSYEQYF	TGTGCCAGCGCGCCTTCAGGGGGCTCCTACGAGCAGTACTTC
TRBV15	many	TRBJ2-7	NA	CATSRDSTYSYEQYF	TGTGCCACCAGCAGAGATTCCACTTACTCCTACGAGCAGTACTTC
TRBV6-1	many	TRBJ1-5	NA	CASSERGAYSNQPQHF	TGTGCCAGCAGTGAAAGGGGCGCCTATAGCAATCAGCCCCAGCATTTT
TRBV12-3/TRBV12-4	many	TRBJ2-7	TRBD1	CASGTRDRAREQYF	TGTGCCAGCGGAACTCGGGACAGGGCTCGCGAGCAGTACTTC
TRBV11-2	many	TRBJ1-3	NA	CASSPEWGRAGNTIYF	TGTGCCAGCAGCCCGGAGTGGGGCAGGGCTGGAAACACCATATATTTT
TRBV24-1	many	TRBJ1-6	NA	CATSDFRSPLHF	TGTGCCACCAGTGATTTTAGGTCACCCCTCCACTTT
TRBV14	many	TRBJ2-1	NA	CANRRENEQFF	TGTGCCAACCGAAGAGAGAACGAGCAGTTCTTC
TRBV6-1	many	TRBJ2-7	TRBD2	CASTPSGGRNEQYF	TGTGCCAGCACCCCCTCGGGGGGGCGAAACGAGCAGTACTTC
TRBV27	many	TRBJ1-1	NA	CASSLQGSTEAFF	TGTGCCAGCAGCCTCCAGGGGTCCACTGAAGCTTTCTTT
TRBV28	few	TRBJ2-7	NA	CASSKGTYEQYF	TGTGCCAGCAGTAAAGGAACCTACGAGCAGTACTTC
TRBV20-1	many	TRBJ2-1	TRBD2	CSARDESRLTSGNAAYNEQFF	TGCAGTGCTAGAGACGAGAGCCGGTTAACTAGCGGGAATGCTGCCTACAATGAGCAGTTCTTC
TRBV7-3	NA	TRBJ2-2	NA	CASSLFGDTGELFF	TGTGCCAGCAGCTTATTTGGGGACACCGGGGAGCTGTTTTTT
TRBV7-8	many	TRBJ2-3	NA	CASTLPDFSTDTQYF	TGTGCCAGCACACTCCCAGACTTTAGCACAGATACGCAGTATTTT
TRBV20-1	few	TRBJ2-7	NA	CSARRGDIRYEQYF	TGCAGTGCTAGACGGGGGGACATCCGCTACGAGCAGTACTTC
TRBV12-3/TRBV12-4	many	TRBJ2-3	NA	CASSFKQDTDTQYF	TGTGCCAGCAGTTTTAAACAGGACACAGATACGCAGTATTTT
TRBV15	many	TRBJ1-5	TRBD1	CATSRASGQGYSNQPQHF	TGTGCCACCAGCAGAGCCTCGGGACAGGGTTATAGCAATCAGCCCCAGCATTTT
TRBV20-1	many	TRBJ2-7	NA	CSARLGGAPREQYF	TGCAGTGCTAGGTTGGGTGGAGCCCCAAGGGAGCAGTACTTC
TRBV29-1	many	TRBJ2-2	TRBD2	CSVEPTGGRIGELFF	TGCAGCGTTGAACCAACGGGGGGGCGAATCGGGGAGCTGTTTTTT
TRBV14	few	TRBJ2-1	TRBD1	CASSQGGTGGWNEQFF	TGTGCCAGCAGCCAAGGTGGGACAGGGGGATGGAATGAGCAGTTCTTC
TRBV20-1	few	TRBJ2-1	TRBD2	CSAPGVLAGGDEQFF	TGCAGTGCTCCGGGGGTGCTAGCGGGAGGTGATGAGCAGTTCTTC
TRBV9	many	TRBJ2-2	NA	CASSVGTHTGELFF	TGTGCCAGCAGCGTCGGGACGCACACCGGGGAGCTGTTTTTT
TRBV6-4	NA	TRBJ1-1	NA	CASSDTGRITEAFF	TGTGCCAGCAGTGACACGGGTAGGATCACTGAAGCTTTCTTT
TRBV20-1	many	TRBJ2-1	NA	CSARGGTAGRYEQFF	TGCAGTGCTAGAGGCGGTACGGCAGGGAGGTATGAGCAGTTCTTC
TRBV5-1	many	TRBJ1-1	TRBD1	CASSRDRVGTEAFF	TGCGCCAGCAGTCGGGACAGGGTAGGCACTGAAGCTTTCTTT
TRBV7-6	many	TRBJ1-1	NA	CASSLFSLTSNTEAFF	TGTGCCAGCAGCTTATTTAGTCTTACTTCGAACACTGAAGCTTTCTTT
TRBV20-1	many	TRBJ2-3	TRBD2	CSASELAGVRDTQYF	TGCAGTGCTAGCGAGCTAGCGGGAGTGAGAGATACGCAGTATTTT
TRBV29-1	many	TRBJ2-7	NA	CSVNDSYEQYF	TGCAGCGTCAATGACAGCTACGAGCAGTACTTC
TRBV28	NA	TRBJ2-7	NA	CASSLWKGEQYF	TGTGCCAGCAGTTTATGGAAGGGCGAGCAGTACTTC